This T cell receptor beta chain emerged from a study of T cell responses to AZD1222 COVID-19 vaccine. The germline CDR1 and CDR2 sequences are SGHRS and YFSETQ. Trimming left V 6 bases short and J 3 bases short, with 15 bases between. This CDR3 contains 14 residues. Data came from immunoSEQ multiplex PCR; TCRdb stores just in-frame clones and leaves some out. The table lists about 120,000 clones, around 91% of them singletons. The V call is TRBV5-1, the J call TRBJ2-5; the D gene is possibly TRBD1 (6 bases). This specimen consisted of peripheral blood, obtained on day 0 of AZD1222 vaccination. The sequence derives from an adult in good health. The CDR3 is CASISGEGEETQYF. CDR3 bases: TGCGCCAGCATCTCGGGCGAGGGGGAAGAGACCCAGTACTTC.